The rows below give T cell receptor beta chains drawn from one sample of a study of T cell changes during pregnancy in multiple sclerosis. Profiled with immunoSEQ multiplex PCR; TCRdb holds only in-frame clones, not every one. The table shows around 50,000 clones, with 92% occurring only once. This sample comprised CD4+ T cells from peripheral blood mononuclear cells, obtained after pregnancy. The receptors were sampled from a female donor in good health, enrolled as a control in a pregnancy study. The CDR3 runs from the conserved cysteine through the conserved F or W. Fields, in order: clone size, J gene, V gene, CDR3 protein. Only some rows state a clone size, as once, few, many or a class for expanded clones.

size: -; J: TRBJ2-7; V: TRBV6-5; CDR3: CASSYTSGTRFEQYF
size: -; J: TRBJ2-3; V: TRBV29-1; CDR3: CSVGSTSSTDTQYF
size: -; J: TRBJ1-2; V: TRBV28; CDR3: CASAGQVGGYTF
size: -; J: TRBJ2-7; V: TRBV7-6; CDR3: CASSPDVGPYEQYF
size: -; J: TRBJ2-4; V: TRBV9; CDR3: CASSSGVLGIQYF
size: -; J: TRBJ2-3; V: TRBV6-1; CDR3: CASSEGTGLKAQYF
size: -; J: TRBJ2-5; V: TRBV10-3; CDR3: CAISDLASASGVETQYF
size: -; J: TRBJ2-1; V: TRBV29-1; CDR3: CSVGGALTSGRQYNEQFF
size: -; J: TRBJ1-4; V: TRBV30; CDR3: CAWSPGQVSTNEKLFF
size: once; J: TRBJ2-3; V: TRBV6-1; CDR3: CASSGQLGTDTQYF
size: once; J: TRBJ1-4; V: TRBV19; CDR3: CASREYGEKLFF
size: -; J: TRBJ1-2; V: TRBV28; CDR3: CASSLGQGYGYTF
size: -; J: TRBJ1-1; V: TRBV5-1; CDR3: CASSPGPGQERTEAFF
size: -; J: TRBJ2-7; V: TRBV7-3; CDR3: CASSLGLAGIHEQYF
size: -; J: TRBJ2-1; V: TRBV2; CDR3: CASTISGGPFTYNEQFF
size: -; J: TRBJ2-2; V: TRBV9; CDR3: CASSPSGRAGELFF
size: -; J: TRBJ1-2; V: TRBV9; CDR3: CASSGPGGGNYGYTF
size: -; J: TRBJ1-2; V: TRBV28; CDR3: CASSRDQGSYGYTF
size: once; J: TRBJ2-7; V: TRBV2; CDR3: CATSDWAYEQYF
size: once; J: TRBJ1-6; V: TRBV2; CDR3: CASRRRASSYNSPLHF
size: -; J: TRBJ1-3; V: TRBV30; CDR3: CAWSVRRSSGNTIYF
size: few; J: TRBJ2-5; V: TRBV30; CDR3: CAWSPLETQYF
size: -; J: TRBJ1-2; V: TRBV2; CDR3: CASRGTGNYGYTF
size: -; J: TRBJ2-5; V: TRBV1; CDR3: CTSSQESGGRIQETQYF
size: -; J: TRBJ1-5; V: TRBV30; CDR3: CAWGQGRQPQHF
size: few; J: TRBJ1-1; V: TRBV7-8; CDR3: CASSPRTGSTEAFF
size: once; J: TRBJ1-3; V: TRBV5-1; CDR3: CASSSGQGNTIYF
size: -; J: TRBJ1-3; V: TRBV30; CDR3: CAWADLSGNTIYF
size: -; J: TRBJ2-1; V: TRBV9; CDR3: CASSVGSSGANNEQFF
size: few; J: TRBJ1-2; V: TRBV5-4; CDR3: CASSLGDRGHGYTF
size: -; J: TRBJ2-1; V: TRBV6-5; CDR3: CASSYPGSYNEQFF
size: once; J: TRBJ1-4; V: TRBV19; CDR3: CASNQGVATNEKLFF
size: -; J: TRBJ2-7; V: TRBV5-5; CDR3: CASSVQGSYEQYF
size: few; J: TRBJ1-5; V: TRBV10-3; CDR3: CAISAGIPNQPQHF
size: -; J: TRBJ2-7; V: TRBV7-7; CDR3: CASSSGLAGVSEQYF
size: -; J: TRBJ1-6; V: TRBV5-1; CDR3: CASSLDWGGRGSPLHF
size: -; J: TRBJ1-3; V: TRBV7-2; CDR3: CASSPGLSGNTIYF
size: -; J: TRBJ2-7; V: TRBV5-4; CDR3: CASSFLSGSFDEQYF
size: -; J: TRBJ2-7; V: TRBV6-5; CDR3: CASSTDWASRYEQYF
size: -; J: TRBJ1-5; V: TRBV11-2; CDR3: CASSRDSPGNQPQHF
size: -; J: TRBJ1-5; V: TRBV2; CDR3: CASRGQGDPQPQHF